The following is a T cell receptor (beta chain) sequence with its context. The record originates from a study of CD8 T cells in Susac syndrome. The germline V gene has CDR1 SQVTM and CDR2 ANQGSEA. V lost 7 bases, J lost 4 bases, and 5 bases stayed unmatched. This CDR3 has 12 residues. The RNA, about 0.5 to 1 ug, was put through reverse transcription using random hexamers. The authors amplified TCR beta CDR3 across 54 Vbeta and 13 Jbeta using immunoSEQ multiplex PCR. TCRdb itself ran the immunoSEQ multiplex PCR reads through MiXCR, one entry per CDR3 protein. The table includes over 150,000 distinct CDR3 sequences, 85% to 95% detected once.

The TCR was taken from a human donor with Susac syndrome. Sequencing was carried out using CD4+ T cells from PBMCs. V and J are TRBV29-1 and TRBJ1-1, with 8 bases identical to TRBD1. The CDR3 reads CSGGTGPTEAFF. The CDR3 region has the DNA TGCAGCGGAGGGACAGGCCCCACTGAAGCTTTCTTT.